Listed here is a single T cell receptor beta chain. Treatment in this sample: oral pan-JAK inhibitor, 5-10 mg twice daily. This sample stems from a study of CD8+ T cells in alopecia areata. Turning to the study itself: Treatment comprised oral tofacitinib, 5 to 10 mg twice daily, in treated patients. Percent affected scalp area, the SALT score, rated treated patients' severity. Tofacitinib dosing lasted 6 to 18 months, which was then followed by 6 months off drug.

Sequencing templates came from extracted RNA that was reverse transcribed into cDNA. The assay was immunoSEQ multiplex PCR, and TCRdb's table has in-frame clones only and misses some. The sample contains some 190,000 clones, about three fifths of which appear only once. This CDR3 spans 15 amino acids. CDR1 KGHSH and CDR2 LQKENI come from the germline V gene. With 1 base removed from V and 5 bases from J, the gap between germline ends came to 12 bases. The sequencing here drew on CD4+ T cells sorted from blood, taken around week 50, from a patient treated with tofacitinib. V is TRBV18 and J is TRBJ2-1, with D possibly called TRBD1 or TRBD2 (6 bases each). The receptor's source is a human donor with alopecia areata. The CDR3 loop is CASSPRAGEDNEQFF. In nucleotides, the CDR3 is TGTGCCAGCTCACCACGGGCAGGGGAGGACAATGAGCAGTTCTTC. Drawing the rest from reference TRBV18 and TRBJ2-1, the complete variable domain is NAGVMQNPRHLVRRRGQEARLRCSPMKGHSHVYWYRQLPEEGLKFMVYLQKENIIDESGMPKERFSAEFPKEGPSILRIQQVVRGDSAAYFCASSPRAGEDNEQFFGPGTRLTVL.